This T cell receptor beta chain was recovered during a study of response to subunit inactivated influenza vaccine. The V end lost 8 bases, the J end lost 6 bases, and 15 bases lay between the germline ends. The CDR3 totals 13 residues. Each CDR3 protein is one row after TCRdb ran MiXCR on the RT-PCR reads. The sample has around 570,000 distinct CDR3 sequences, roughly 12% seen once. These same records also appear under a second study, on T cells expressing NK-cell markers. That report adds: 5'RACE template switching with UMIs generated TCR beta cDNA. The study drew TCR beta repertoires from sorted CD3+CD56+NKG2C+, CD3+CD56+NKG2C- and CD3+CD56-NKG2C+ T cells. Seropositivity for HCMV was found in seven of the eight sequenced donors, with one seronegative. NKG2C+ dominant clonotypes from more than 5 donors made up about 1.0-8% of CD8+ T cells. Whether expanded NKG2C+ T cell clones recognized HCMV stayed uncertain.

The TCR sequence derives from a man between 50 and 59 years old who received an inactivated influenza vaccine. This specimen was PBMCs from blood, taken on the day of vaccination. V is TRBV12-3 or TRBV12-4 and J is TRBJ2-3; tentative D call: TRBD1 (5 bases). CDR3 nucleotides: TGTGCCAGCTTAGACAGAGACGGCGATACGCAGTATTTT. Protein: CASLDRDGDTQYF.